Shown below are 19 T cell receptor beta chains from a single sample sequenced in a study of CD4 T cells in relation to SARS-CoV-2 and coronaviruses. Unexposed donor CD4+ T cells date from about 2010-2018, before the COVID-19 pandemic. The cells were cultured for about ten days before CD4+ T cells were isolated. No antigen has been identified for these receptors. The protocol was immunoSEQ multiplex PCR, while the TCRdb copy is restricted to in-frame clones and leaves out a portion. The repertoire holds tens of thousands of clones, with about 80% as singletons. The sequenced sample was CD4+ T cells from PBMCs, cultured in vitro. All receptors come from a human donor in good health.

In its sample, this clone was seen a few times. V and J are TRBV7-9 and TRBJ2-2; TRBD2 aligns across 13 bases. The CDR3 spans 15 residues. With 4 bases clipped from V and 8 bases from J, the junction kept 4 bases outside the gene matches. Germline assignment: CDR1 SEHNR and CDR2 FQNEAQ (reference sequence). CDR3 nucleotides: TGTGCCAGCAGCTGGACTAGCGGGGGCGTTGGGGAGCTGTTTTTT. It encodes CASSWTSGGVGELFF.

The V and J genes are TRBV6-5 and TRBJ1-4, with D maybe TRBD1 (6 bases). This CDR3 is built from 12 residues. Germline-derived CDR1 and CDR2 are MNHEY and SVGAGI. V gave up 3 bases and J gave up 11 bases, with 10 bases separating them. The CDR3 DNA reads as TGTGCCAGCAGTTATGAGGGGGAGAAACTGTTTTTT. Its translation: CASSYEGEKLFF.

The chain couples TRBV4-1 to TRBJ2-7, with TRBD1 matching over 7 bases. Trimming at V came to 1 base and at J to 3 bases, leaving 9 bases not matched to a gene. There are 16 residues in the CDR3. Looked up from germline, CDR1 is MGHRA and CDR2 is YSYEKL. This CDR3 is CASSQGHTGTDYEQYF. Here the CDR3 DNA reads TGCGCCAGCAGCCAAGGCCATACCGGGACAGACTACGAGCAGTACTTC.

The J gene is TRBJ2-7, the V gene TRBV27, with a tentative D call TRBD1 (7 bases). The CDR3 sequence is 16 residues long. In germline, CDR1 is MNHEY, CDR2 SMNVEV (reference sequence). V lost 6 bases, J lost 6 bases, and 24 bases lay in between. The CDR3 here is CASRPQGWRTTSEQYF. The DNA of the CDR3 is TGTGCCAGCAGACCACAGGGGTGGAGGACTACCTCCGAGCAGTACTTC.

The V call is TRBV9, the J call TRBJ2-2; perhaps TRBD1 as D (5 bases). The germline V and J ends were trimmed by 2 bases and 5 bases, with 10 bases remaining between them. The CDR3 is made up of 14 amino acids. The germline V gene encodes CDR1 SGDLS and CDR2 YYNGEE. The CDR3 sequence: CASSVGPVTGELFF. CDR3 bases: TGTGCCAGCAGCGTGGGGCCGGTTACCGGGGAGCTGTTTTTT.

The genes are TRBV7-9 and TRBJ2-7, with a weak D call TRBD2 (5 bases). This CDR3 has 15 residues. CDR1 is SEHNR and CDR2 is FQNEAQ in the germline V gene (reference sequence). V gave up 1 base and J gave up 2 bases, with 12 bases separating them. CDR3 nucleotides: TGTGCCAGCAGCTTAGAAGGCGGACTCGCCTACGAGCAGTACTTC. Protein product: CASSLEGGLAYEQYF. Full variable domain (remainder filled in from reference TRBV7-9 and TRBJ2-7): DTGVSQNPRHKITKRGQNVTFRCDPISEHNRLYWYRQTLGQGPEFLTYFQNEAQLEKSRLLSDRFSAERPKGSFSTLEIQRTEQGDSAMYLCASSLEGGLAYEQYFGPGTRLTVT.

This clone showed up just a few times. V usage is TRBV7-9 and J usage is TRBJ1-5, with unresolved D. V lost 5 bases, J lost 4 bases, and 9 bases lay in between. This CDR3 spans 13 amino acids. Germline CDR1 and CDR2: SEHNR and FQNEAQ (reference sequence). CDR3: CASSTDGNQPQHF. CDR3 DNA: TGTGCCAGCAGCACAGACGGAAATCAGCCCCAGCATTTT.

This chain uses TRBV7-9 with TRBJ1-1; D is undetermined. The germline V and J ends were trimmed by 0 bases and 3 bases, with 17 bases remaining between them. CDR1 and CDR2 (germline): SEHNR, FQNEAQ (reference sequence). There are 17 residues in the CDR3. The CDR3 reads CASSLASGPLSDTEAFF. The CDR3 region has the DNA TGTGCCAGCAGCTTAGCAAGCGGGCCCCTCTCCGACACTGAAGCTTTCTTT.

This clone came up a few times. J is TRBJ2-3 and V is TRBV11-2; the D gene is possibly TRBD2 (6 bases). Germline V gives CDR1 SGHAT, CDR2 FQNNGV. Trimming took 5 bases from V and 4 from J, leaving 10 bases between them. This CDR3 is built from 13 residues. The CDR3 here is CASSAGRSDTQYF. In nucleotides, the CDR3 is TGTGCCAGCAGCGCGGGACGGTCAGATACGCAGTATTTT.

The rearrangement links TRBV6-5 to TRBJ2-7, with TRBD1 matching over 8 bases. Germline V gene sequence: CDR1 MNHEY, CDR2 SVGAGI. CDR3 size: 15 residues. Germline trimming cut 6 bases from V and 3 bases from J; bases unmatched to any gene: 10. The CDR3 is CASRSGTGGRYEQYF. The CDR3 nucleotides are TGTGCCAGCAGATCCGGGACAGGAGGACGCTACGAGCAGTACTTC.

J is TRBJ2-1 and V is TRBV28; D gene ambiguous. Germline loops: CDR1 MDHEN, CDR2 SYDVKM. The V gene lost 9 bases and the J gene lost 0 bases, with 9 bases spanning the gap. The CDR3 sequence is 13 residues long. CDR3 sequence: CASSWSSYNEQFF. The CDR3 DNA is TGTGCCAGTTCATGGAGCTCCTACAATGAGCAGTTCTTC.

The CDR3 sequence: CASSFVSGGVGELFF. The CDR3 DNA follows: TGTGCCAGCAGTTTTGTGTCTGGGGGCGTCGGGGAGCTGTTTTTT. J is TRBJ2-2 and V is TRBV27; weak D call: TRBD1 (6 bases). The germline V gene has CDR1 MNHEY and CDR2 SMNVEV (reference sequence). The CDR3 extends over 15 amino acids. Between the trimmed V and J ends, which lost 3 bases and 7 bases, there was a span of 15 bases.

This chain uses TRBV6-5 with TRBJ1-3; TRBD1 aligns across 9 bases. The CDR3 extends over 15 amino acids. With V trimmed by 8 bases and J by 4 bases, 9 bases remained unmatched. Germline assignment: CDR1 MNHEY and CDR2 SVGAGI. For the CDR3, the DNA is TGTGCCAGCTCCGAAGAGACAGGGGGAGGAAACACCATATATTTT. As protein: CASSEETGGGNTIYF.

The chain employs TRBV6-5 and TRBJ2-3; D tentatively reads TRBD1 or TRBD2 (5 bases each). V was trimmed by 4 bases and J by 2 bases, leaving 13 bases between them. The CDR3 consists of 15 residues. Germline CDR1 is MNHEY and CDR2 is SVGAGI. The CDR3 sequence: CASSSGTMVTDTQYF. The CDR3 region has the DNA TGTGCCAGCAGTTCCGGGACGATGGTCACAGATACGCAGTATTTT.

This chain connects TRBV21-1 to TRBJ1-5; TRBD1, as called in the table, went unchecked against the DNA. TRBV21-1 is a listed pseudogene. The CDR3 sequence is 13 residues long. The CDR3 loop reads CASSGTGDQPQHF. The CDR3 DNA sequence: TGTGCCAGCAGCGGGACAGGGGATCAGCCCCAGCATTTT.

V and J are TRBV6-5 and TRBJ2-3; D might be TRBD2 (6 bases). Germline V gene lookup returns CDR1 MNHEY and CDR2 SVGAGI. The CDR3 sequence is 15 residues long. The V end lost 7 bases, the J end lost 4 bases, and 18 bases lay between the germline ends. CDR3 coding DNA: TGTGCCAGCACACTCTCCGGGAGTCCAGCAGATACGCAGTATTTT. This gives the protein CASTLSGSPADTQYF.

This clone was observed a handful of times. V usage is TRBV21-1 and J usage is TRBJ1-2. TRBV21-1 is reported as a pseudogene. The length of the CDR3 is 15 residues. The DNA for the CDR3 is TGTGCCAGCAGCCATTTAAGGGTGGGGAGCTATGGCTACACCTTC. The encoded protein is CASSHLRVGSYGYTF.

The rearrangement links TRBV14 to TRBJ2-2, with 13 bases fitting TRBD2. J was trimmed by 12 bases and V by 4 bases; bases with no gene match: 2. Germline assignment: CDR1 SGHDN and CDR2 FVKESK. The CDR3 runs to 13 residues. CDR3 residues: CASSRLAGGKLFF. The CDR3 DNA follows: TGTGCCAGCAGCCGACTAGCGGGAGGCAAGCTGTTTTTT.

The chain uses TRBV2 and TRBJ1-4, with unresolved D. CDR3 length equals 15 residues. Germline V gene lookup returns CDR1 SNHLY and CDR2 FYNNEI. Trimming shortened V by 4 bases and J by 4 bases, and 13 bases separated the two germline ends. The CDR3 is CASSVNARNNEKLFF. As DNA, the CDR3 is TGTGCCAGCAGTGTTAATGCTCGGAATAATGAAAAACTGTTTTTT. The variable domain in full, with the rest retrieved from reference TRBV2 and TRBJ1-4, is EPEVTQTPSHQVTQMGQEVILRCVPISNHLYFYWYRQILGQKVEFLVSFYNNEISEKSEIFDDQFSVERPDGSNFTLKIRSTKLEDSAMYFCASSVNARNNEKLFFGSGTQLSVL.